The present entry profiles one T cell receptor beta chain with its context. The antigen remains undetermined. The method was immunoSEQ multiplex PCR; TCRdb's version includes in-frame clones alone and lacks a portion of them. Among some 140,000 clones, around 90% were seen once, and the ten largest hold about 5.5%. The source of the sample is a study of T cell responses to AZD1222 COVID-19 vaccine. Study-wide points: Two AZD1222 doses significantly raised spike-specific TCR breadth and depth over controls. Clonal diversity was possibly underestimated, and white British individuals and females predominated among donors.

The length of the CDR3 is 14 residues. Trimming removed 3 bases from V and 6 bases from J; junction bases left unmatched: 7. Per the germline V gene, CDR1 is GTSNPN and CDR2 is SVGIG (reference sequence). The TCR sequence derives from an adult in good health. V gene TRBV30 combines with J gene TRBJ1-1, with TRBD1 matching 10 bases. The specimen was peripheral blood, collected on day 0 of AZD1222 vaccination. The CDR3, as DNA: TGTGCCTGGAGCGGGACAGGGGCCTCCCCTGAAGCTTTCTTT. Translating it yields CAWSGTGASPEAFF.